The 26 T cell receptor beta chains given below trace back to one sample, sequenced in a study of T cells in Graves' hyperthyroidism and ophthalmopathy. Using RNA transcripts as the source, TCR beta CDR3 regions were amplified. The TCR CDR3 was amplified in a first-round RT-PCR using the HTBI primer set. MiXCR, run by TCRdb on the multiplex PCR reads, gives a single entry per CDR3 protein. The table lists 300,000 to 400,000 distinct CDR3 sequences, about 14% of them singletons, with around 19% in the top ten. The sample consisted of blood. These receptors came from a woman in her 30s with Graves' ophthalmopathy.

This clonotype has only a few counts. The chain uses TRBV25-1 and TRBJ1-5; no clear D gene. The CDR3 loop spans 14 amino acids. Germline-derived CDR1 and CDR2 are MGHDK and SYGVNS. The V end lost 0 bases, the J end lost 4 bases, and 7 bases lay between the germline ends. The CDR3 reads CASSEYKENQPQHF. In DNA, the CDR3 is TGTGCCAGCAGTGAATACAAGGAGAATCAGCCCCAGCATTTT.

The rearrangement uses TRBV4-3 and TRBJ2-3; 15 bases line up with TRBD2. Germline CDR1 LGHNA, CDR2 YSLEER. This CDR3 contains 17 residues. The J segment lost 8 bases and the V segment lost 1 base, leaving 7 bases of the junction unmatched. In DNA form, the CDR3 reads TGCGCCAGCAGCCAAGGGTGGACTAGCGGGGGGGACGCTACGCAGTATTTT. Protein: CASSQGWTSGGDATQYF.

This clonotype was observed at least ten times. The rearrangement links TRBV27 to TRBJ1-6, with D possibly matching TRBD1 (6 bases). There are 14 residues in the CDR3. CDR1 MNHEY and CDR2 SMNVEV come from the germline V gene (reference sequence). V shed 6 bases and J shed 15 bases, with 21 bases lying between them. The CDR3 is CASSPAGTHRRLHF. CDR3 nucleotides: TGTGCCAGCAGCCCAGCAGGGACACACCGTCGCCTCCACTTT.

This clonotype has ten or more counts. The genes are TRBV28 and TRBJ2-7, with 12 bases aligning to TRBD2. CDR3 length: 17 residues. Germline V gene sequence: CDR1 MDHEN, CDR2 SYDVKM. Unmatched junction bases numbered 8, after V lost 5 bases and J lost 0 bases. This CDR3 reads CASSPERLAGASYEQYF. The CDR3 nucleotides are TGTGCCAGCAGTCCCGAACGACTAGCGGGGGCCTCCTACGAGCAGTACTTC.

The chain employs TRBV4-1 and TRBJ1-2; maybe TRBD1 (5 bases). V lost 0 bases, J lost 4 bases, and 6 bases lay in between. The length of the CDR3 is 13 residues. The germline CDR1 and CDR2 sequences are MGHRA and YSYEKL. The CDR3 loop reads CASSQEGTYGYTF. The CDR3 bases are TGCGCCAGCAGCCAAGAGGGGACCTATGGCTACACCTTC.

The rearrangement links TRBV27 to TRBJ2-2; D is uncertain. CDR1 is MNHEY, CDR2 SMNVEV, per germline (reference sequence). This CDR3 contains 13 residues. V was trimmed by 7 bases and J by 0 bases, leaving 6 bases between them. The CDR3 spells CASTSPNTGELFF. The CDR3 nucleotides read TGTGCCAGCACGTCACCGAACACCGGGGAGCTGTTTTTT.

A note on this clonotype: This may arise from a read error, as a much more abundant clone is one base away. V usage is TRBV7-9 and J usage is TRBJ2-1; 8 nucleotides match TRBD2. V gave up 0 bases and J gave up 10 bases; unmatched junction bases: 8. The CDR3 runs 15 residues. Germline values: CDR1 SEHNR, CDR2 FQNEAQ (reference sequence). DNA for the CDR3: TGTGCCAGCAGCTTAGCGGGCGGGGGGTTCAAGGAGCAGTTCTTC. Its translation: CASSLAGGGFKEQFF.

This chain joins TRBV6-5 and TRBJ2-3; no clear D gene. The CDR3 sequence is 13 residues long. Germline lookup yields CDR1 MNHEY and CDR2 SVGAGI. Trimming removed 2 bases at V and 2 bases at J, with 5 bases between. The CDR3 DNA reads TGTGCCAGCAGTTACCCTCTCACAGATACGCAGTATTTT. It encodes CASSYPLTDTQYF.

This CDR3 reads CASSEDRDSSYEQYF. CDR3 nucleotide sequence: TGCGCCAGCAGCGAGGACCGGGACAGCTCCTACGAGCAGTACTTC. The chain uses TRBV5-1 and TRBJ2-7; TRBD1 matches 7 bases. Looked up from germline, CDR1 is SGHRS and CDR2 is YFSETQ. Trimming at V came to 4 bases and at J to 0 bases, leaving 7 bases not matched to a gene. The CDR3 has 15 amino acids. The variable domain in full, completed from reference TRBV5-1 and TRBJ2-7, reads KAGVTQTPRYLIKTRGQQVTLSCSPISGHRSVSWYQQTPGQGLQFLFEYFSETQRNKGNFPGRFSGRQFSNSRSEMNVSTLELGDSALYLCASSEDRDSSYEQYFGPGTRLTVT.

The sample holds a few counts of this clonotype. This sequence joins TRBV5-6 and TRBJ2-3; tentatively, D is TRBD1 (8 bases). This CDR3 region has 16 residues. Germline V gives CDR1 SGHDT, CDR2 YYEEEE. Trimming took off 0 bases at V and 1 base at J, with 12 bases between the two ends. The CDR3 DNA is TGTGCCAGCAGCTTGGTTACAGGGGGGGGCACAGATACGCAGTATTTT. Protein product: CASSLVTGGGTDTQYF. The whole variable domain, remainder taken from reference TRBV5-6 and TRBJ2-3, is DAGVTQSPTHLIKTRGQQVTLRCSPKSGHDTVSWYQQALGQGPQFIFQYYEEEERQRGNFPDRFSGHQFPNYSSELNVNALLLGDSALYLCASSLVTGGGTDTQYFGPGTRLTVL.

This clonotype was observed many times. This sequence joins TRBV6-1 and TRBJ2-7, with 8 bases aligning to TRBD2. Per germline, CDR1 MNHNS and CDR2 SASEGT. V dropped 5 bases and J dropped 6; count of bases not matched to a gene: 6. The CDR3 loop spans 13 amino acids. The CDR3: CASSFDGLAEQYF. CDR3 nucleotide sequence: TGTGCCAGCAGTTTCGACGGACTAGCCGAGCAGTACTTC.

V is TRBV4-1 and J is TRBJ2-1; 7 bases are a match to TRBD1. The V gene's germline CDR1 is MGHRA and CDR2 YSYEKL. This CDR3 is built from 16 residues. The ends lost 5 bases at V and 7 bases at J; junction bases unmatched: 14. The CDR3 DNA follows: TGCGCCAGCAGCTCTCAGGGGGTGGGCTATGGGAATGAGCAGTTCTTC. Amino acid sequence: CASSSQGVGYGNEQFF.

At least ten counts were recorded for this clonotype. The chain employs TRBV5-1 and TRBJ2-5; 8 bases agree with TRBD2. The germline V gene encodes CDR1 SGHRS and CDR2 YFSETQ. Unmatched junction bases numbered 0, after V lost 1 base and J lost 4 bases. The CDR3 runs 13 residues. As DNA, the CDR3 is TGCGCCAGCAGCTTGCGGGGGGGAGAGACCCAGTACTTC. Residues: CASSLRGGETQYF.

This clonotype occurred many times. The genes are TRBV15 and TRBJ1-5, with 7 bases that match TRBD1. The germline V gene has CDR1 LNHNV and CDR2 YYDKDF (reference sequence). V dropped 0 bases and J dropped 6; count of bases not matched to a gene: 14. The CDR3 covers 18 residues. In DNA form, the CDR3 reads TGTGCCACCAGCAGAGACCTTCCCACAGGGGTTCGGGGTCAGCCCCAGCATTTT. Its translation: CATSRDLPTGVRGQPQHF.

This clonotype was observed a single time. This could be a read error, since a much larger clone is one nucleotide away. The chain is built from TRBV2 and TRBJ2-1, with 12 positions matching TRBD2. Trimming took 4 bases from V and 12 from J; bases not matched to a gene: 7. Germline V gene lookup returns CDR1 SNHLY and CDR2 FYNNEI. The CDR3 loop spans 14 amino acids. This chain's CDR3 is CASSGPGLAGWQFF. CDR3 bases: TGTGCCAGCAGTGGACCGGGACTAGCGGGTTGGCAGTTCTTC.

The chain employs TRBV6-1 and TRBJ2-3, with D hard to call. V was clipped by 4 bases and J by 6 bases, with 5 bases between them. This CDR3 comprises 11 residues. From germline, CDR1 is MNHNS and CDR2 SASEGT. CDR3 amino acids: CASSVPDTQYF. The CDR3 DNA follows: TGTGCCAGCAGTGTACCCGATACGCAGTATTTT.

This clonotype was counted at least ten times. The rearrangement uses TRBV11-2 and TRBJ2-5; D is perhaps TRBD1 or TRBD2 (5 bases each). Per the germline V gene, CDR1 is SGHAT and CDR2 is FQNNGV. There are 15 residues in the CDR3. The V gene lost 5 bases and the J gene lost 2 bases, with 15 bases spanning the gap. CDR3 sequence: CASSPDFGAQETQYF. The CDR3 nucleotides read TGTGCCAGCAGCCCCGATTTCGGGGCTCAAGAGACCCAGTACTTC.

For this clonotype: This may arise from a read error, as a much more abundant clone is one base away. Since the CDR3 does not end with the conserved phenylalanine or tryptophan, this likely comes from a read error. V gene TRBV12-3 or TRBV12-4 combines with J gene TRBJ1-1; 8 bases agree with TRBD1. The length of the CDR3 is 16 residues. Germline trimming cut 3 bases from V and 5 bases from J; bases unmatched to any gene: 11. As DNA, the CDR3 is TGTGCCAGCAGTTTCTCTCCCGGACAGGGCGGAACTGAAGCTTTCCTT. This translates into CASSFSPGQGGTEAFL.

About this clonotype: An end of the junction differs from the germline gene, which may be a read error. This chain joins TRBV10-3 and TRBJ1-4; 8 bases agree with TRBD1. This CDR3 has 14 residues. In germline, CDR1 is ENHRY, CDR2 SYGVKD. CDR3 in amino acids: CVITGTGRNEKLFF. In DNA, the CDR3 is TGTGTCATCACTGGGACAGGCCGTAATGAAAAACTGTTTTTT.

The chain combines TRBV4-1 with TRBJ1-1, with 8 bases fitting TRBD1. The germline CDR1 and CDR2 sequences are MGHRA and YSYEKL. The CDR3 consists of 16 residues. V was clipped by 2 bases and J by 4 bases; unmatched bases: 9. CDR3 sequence (DNA): TGCGCCAGCAGCCAAAGAAATCTGGGACAGGTCACTGAAGCTTTCTTT. This codes for CASSQRNLGQVTEAFF.

Ten or more counts support this clonotype. The rearrangement links TRBV28 to TRBJ2-3, with 8 bases lining up with TRBD2. CDR3 size: 15 residues. Germline V gene sequence: CDR1 MDHEN, CDR2 SYDVKM. V dropped 3 bases and J dropped 8; count of bases not matched to a gene: 10. DNA for the CDR3: TGTGCCAGCAGTTTTTCGCGGGGGGCCCGAAGTACGCAGTATTTT. Encoded protein: CASSFSRGARSTQYF.

This clonotype has ten or more counts. The CDR3 here is CSAREDRKTGWSMGEQFF. The CDR3 DNA is TGCAGTGCTAGAGAGGACCGCAAGACAGGGTGGTCGATGGGTGAGCAGTTCTTC. The chain couples TRBV20-1 to TRBJ2-1; TRBD1 agrees at 7 bases. The J segment lost 9 bases and the V segment lost 0 bases, leaving 20 bases of the junction unmatched. The CDR3 contains 18 residues. Germline assignment: CDR1 DFQATT and CDR2 SNEGSKA (reference sequence).

This clonotype was observed many times. The genes are TRBV13 and TRBJ1-3; tentatively, D is TRBD1 (5 bases). CDR3 length equals 15 residues. Germline V gene data show CDR1 as PRHDT and CDR2 as FYEKMQ (reference sequence). V was clipped by 3 bases and J by 2 bases, with 11 bases between them. This chain's CDR3 is CASSFGQGPGNTIYF. CDR3 nucleotides: TGTGCCAGCAGCTTCGGCCAGGGCCCTGGAAACACCATATATTTT.

This clonotype came up many times. The chain couples TRBV7-9 to TRBJ1-5; D possibly corresponds to TRBD1 (5 bases). The ends were cut back, 1 base at V and 6 bases at J, with 13 bases in the middle. The CDR3 has 15 amino acids. CDR1 and CDR2 from the germline V gene are SEHNR and FQNEAQ (reference sequence). The CDR3 DNA reads as TGTGCCAGCAGCTTAGGGGGGGGGGTTGCTCAGCCCCAGCATTTT. It codes for CASSLGGGVAQPQHF.

On this clonotype itself: This may come from a read error, since a much larger clone is one base off. The chain uses TRBV7-6 and TRBJ2-7, with TRBD2 as a possible D gene (6 bases). This CDR3 has 16 residues. Trimming left V 5 bases short and J 0 bases short, with 17 bases between. Germline V CDR1 and CDR2: SGHVS, FNYEAQ. CDR3 coding DNA: TGTGCCAGCAGCCCCCCGGGACGGACTAACTCCTACGAGCAGTACTTC. This sequence encodes CASSPPGRTNSYEQYF.

This clonotype was seen at least ten times. The rearrangement links TRBV5-6 to TRBJ2-3, with a tentative D call TRBD1 (6 bases). V shed 4 bases and J shed 2 bases, with 23 bases lying between them. The CDR3 has 18 residues. CDR1 SGHDT and CDR2 YYEEEE come from the germline V gene. The CDR3 sequence is CASSDGQTTPRVTDTQYF. The CDR3 bases are TGTGCCAGCAGCGACGGACAGACGACTCCCCGAGTCACAGATACGCAGTATTTT.